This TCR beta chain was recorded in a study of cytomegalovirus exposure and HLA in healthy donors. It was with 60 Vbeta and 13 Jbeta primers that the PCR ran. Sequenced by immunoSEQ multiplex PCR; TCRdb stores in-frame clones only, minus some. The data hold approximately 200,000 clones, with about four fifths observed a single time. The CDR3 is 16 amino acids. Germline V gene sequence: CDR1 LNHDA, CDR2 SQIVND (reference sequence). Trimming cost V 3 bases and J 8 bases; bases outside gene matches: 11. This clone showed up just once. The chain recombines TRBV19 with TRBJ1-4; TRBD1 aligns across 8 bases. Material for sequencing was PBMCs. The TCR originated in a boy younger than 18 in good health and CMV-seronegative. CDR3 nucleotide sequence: TGTGCCAGTAGTATGGCCTCAGGGGGCGCACGGGAAAAACTGTTTTTT. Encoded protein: CASSMASGGAREKLFF.